The 21 T cell receptor beta chains below were found in one sample sequenced in a study of OX40 agonist ivuxolimab in advanced cancers. Profiling relied on immunoSEQ multiplex PCR, and the TCRdb table lists in-frame clones only, not all of them. This sample has about 93,000 clones, with around 94% found just once. Sample: CD4+ or CD8+ T cells sorted from blood, taken in a trial of the OX40 agonist ivuxolimab. These receptors originate from an adult with an advanced solid tumor such as melanoma, head and neck, liver or kidney cancer.

The chain combines TRBV30 with TRBJ2-1; 7 nucleotides agree with TRBD2. The germline V gene has CDR1 GTSNPN and CDR2 SVGIG (reference sequence). The CDR3 spans 14 residues. Trimming took 0 bases from V and 2 from J; bases not matched to a gene: 1. CDR3 DNA sequence: TGTGCCTGGAGTGTTAGCGGGCCCTACAATGAGCAGTTCTTC. Its protein is CAWSVSGPYNEQFF.

The chain links TRBV7-2 to TRBJ1-2, with D perhaps TRBD1 (6 bases). Trimming pared 4 bases from V and 6 bases from J, leaving 9 bases between. CDR1 is SGHTA and CDR2 is FQGNSA in the germline V gene. The length of the CDR3 is 12 residues. The CDR3 region is CASSYWTDGYTF. In nucleotides, the CDR3 is TGTGCCAGCAGCTACTGGACAGATGGCTACACCTTC.

The J gene is TRBJ1-5, the V gene TRBV25-1; the D gene is possibly TRBD1 (6 bases). Germline V gene lookup returns CDR1 MGHDK and CDR2 SYGVNS. The CDR3 spans 13 residues. V was clipped by 3 bases and J by 6 bases, with 9 bases between them. CDR3 region: CASSELRGQPQHF. DNA of the CDR3: TGTGCCAGCAGTGAGCTCAGGGGTCAGCCCCAGCATTTT.

The rearrangement joins TRBV7-9 to TRBJ2-1; 13 bases are shared with TRBD2. CDR3 length: 17 amino acids. Germline V CDR1 and CDR2: SEHNR, FQNEAQ (reference sequence). With V trimmed by 2 bases and J by 15 bases, 16 bases remained unmatched. The chain's CDR3 is CASSLLQWTSGGRGMFF. The CDR3 nucleotides are TGTGCCAGCAGCTTACTTCAATGGACTAGCGGGGGAAGGGGGATGTTCTTC.

This clone turned up a few times. The chain combines TRBV19 with TRBJ1-5; no clear D gene. The CDR3 runs 13 residues. V was trimmed by 2 bases and J by 1 base, leaving 3 bases between them. Germline V gene data show CDR1 as LNHDA and CDR2 as SQIVND (reference sequence). The CDR3 sequence: CASSIQSNQPQHF. As DNA, the CDR3 is TGTGCCAGTAGTATACAAAGCAATCAGCCCCAGCATTTT.

Only one count was recorded for this clone. The chain combines TRBV10-3 with TRBJ1-1; D may be TRBD1 (5 bases). The CDR3 runs 12 residues. From germline, CDR1 is ENHRY and CDR2 SYGVKD. The V end was cut by 7 bases, the J end by 4 bases, with 10 bases between. The CDR3 DNA follows: TGTGCCATCAATGACAGTGGCACTGAAGCTTTCTTT. As protein: CAINDSGTEAFF.

The genes are TRBV6-5 and TRBJ1-1; 9 nucleotides align to TRBD1. Germline CDR1 and CDR2: MNHEY and SVGAGI. V shed 5 bases and J 5 bases; nucleotides not matched to a gene: 6. The CDR3 length is 14 residues. The CDR3 DNA is TGTGCCAGCAGTCCGCGGGACAGGGCGACTGAAGCTTTCTTT. This gives the protein CASSPRDRATEAFF.

A remark on this clone: The junction does not match germline at one end; this may be a read error. The chain is built from TRBV7-7 and TRBJ2-5, with D hard to call. This CDR3 spans 15 amino acids. Germline-derived CDR1 and CDR2 are SSHAT and FNYEAQ (reference sequence). CDR3 residues: CASSLFPKGPETQYF. In DNA form, the CDR3 reads TGTGCTAGCAGCTTATTTCCTAAAGGACCGGAGACCCAGTACTTC.

The chain combines TRBV7-8 with TRBJ2-7; 12 positions agree with TRBD1. V lost 3 bases, J lost 6 bases, and 3 bases stayed unmatched. There are 14 residues in the CDR3. Germline V lookup: CDR1 SGHVS, CDR2 FQNEAQ. The DNA of the CDR3 is TGTGCCAGCAGCTTCGGGACAGGGGGCACCGAGCAGTACTTC. This sequence encodes CASSFGTGGTEQYF.

The chain employs TRBV4-3 and TRBJ1-3, with D maybe TRBD1 (6 bases). CDR1 is LGHNA, CDR2 YSLEER, per germline. This CDR3 region has 15 residues. V lost 0 bases to trimming and J lost 4 bases, with 10 bases between them. This CDR3 is CASSQDSGTGNTIYF. The DNA of the CDR3 is TGCGCCAGCAGCCAAGATTCAGGGACAGGAAACACCATATATTTT.

The chain carries TRBV7-8 and TRBJ1-2; the D is unclear. V gave up 1 base and J gave up 6 bases, with 15 bases separating them. Germline values: CDR1 SGHVS, CDR2 FQNEAQ. CDR3 length: 15 residues. The CDR3 here is CASSLVGPGSNGYTF. The CDR3 nucleotides are TGTGCCAGCAGCTTAGTAGGGCCAGGTTCTAATGGCTACACCTTC.

The table lists this clone with a count of one. The chain has TRBV13 and TRBJ1-2; 8 nucleotides line up with TRBD1. Germline V CDR1 and CDR2: PRHDT, FYEKMQ (reference sequence). V was clipped by 4 bases and J by 4 bases; unmatched bases: 8. The CDR3 runs to 15 residues. CDR3 DNA: TGTGCCAGCAGCTCCGGACAGGGATTGGGCTATGGCTACACCTTC. Translating gives CASSSGQGLGYGYTF. Combining the CDR3 with reference TRBV13 and TRBJ1-2 gives the whole variable domain AAGVIQSPRHLIKEKRETATLKCYPIPRHDTVYWYQQGPGQDPQFLISFYEKMQSDKGSIPDRFSAQQFSDYHSELNMSSLELGDSALYFCASSSGQGLGYGYTFGSGTRLTVV.

The chain links TRBV27 to TRBJ2-1, with D perhaps TRBD1 (5 bases). The germline CDR1 and CDR2 sequences are MNHEY and SMNVEV (reference sequence). V was cut by 6 bases and J by 10 bases, with 10 bases left in between. The CDR3 is 11 amino acids. The CDR3 protein is CASSLGAEQFF. The DNA for the CDR3 is TGTGCCAGCAGCCTAGGGGCGGAGCAGTTCTTC.

This clone was counted a single time. The J gene is TRBJ1-1, the V gene TRBV11-3; D gene ambiguous. Trimming stripped 5 bases from V and 0 bases from J, with 7 bases between. Germline lookup yields CDR1 SGHNT and CDR2 YENEEA. This CDR3 spans 13 amino acids. The CDR3 nucleotides are TGTGCCAGCAGCCTCGGCATGAACACTGAAGCTTTCTTT. This sequence encodes CASSLGMNTEAFF.

The V call is TRBV30, the J call TRBJ1-1, with D possibly being TRBD1 (5 bases). V dropped 3 bases and J dropped 6 bases, with 32 bases sitting between them. The CDR3 runs to 19 residues. Germline V CDR1 and CDR2: GTSNPN, SVGIG (reference sequence). The CDR3 reads CAWRSSIVRPSRRGAEAFF. CDR3 nucleotide sequence: TGTGCCTGGAGGTCTAGCATTGTGCGGCCTTCAAGGAGAGGGGCTGAAGCTTTCTTT.

V gene TRBV9 combines with J gene TRBJ2-5; tentative D call: TRBD2 (5 bases). This CDR3 has 14 amino acids. V lost 0 bases and J 4 bases, leaving 10 bases between the germline ends. Germline V gene lookup returns CDR1 SGDLS and CDR2 YYNGEE. CDR3 sequence: CASSVAGIGETQYF. The DNA for the CDR3 is TGTGCCAGCAGCGTAGCGGGGATAGGAGAGACCCAGTACTTC.

The genes are TRBV19 and TRBJ1-1, with D possibly being TRBD1 (6 bases). Trimming left V 6 bases short and J 4 bases short, with 18 bases between. This CDR3 comprises 15 residues. The germline CDR1 and CDR2 sequences are LNHDA and SQIVND (reference sequence). CDR3 residues: CASRNYGGGGTEAFF. The CDR3 DNA reads TGTGCCAGTAGAAATTATGGGGGAGGGGGCACTGAAGCTTTCTTT.

The chain links TRBV28 to TRBJ1-6; 10 bases are a match to TRBD1. The V and J ends lost 2 bases and 0 bases, in that order; junction bases with no gene match: 7. CDR1 is MDHEN, CDR2 SYDVKM, per germline. This CDR3 comprises 19 residues. The CDR3 DNA reads as TGTGCCAGCAGTTTAAGGGACAGGGGTTACCTCTCCTATAATTCACCCCTCCACTTT. It translates to CASSLRDRGYLSYNSPLHF. The variable domain in full, with the rest retrieved from reference TRBV28 and TRBJ1-6, is DVKVTQSSRYLVKRTGEKVFLECVQDMDHENMFWYRQDPGLGLRLIYFSYDVKMKEKGDIPEGYSVSREKKERFSLILESASTNQTSMYLCASSLRDRGYLSYNSPLHFGNGTRLTVT.

The J gene is TRBJ1-2, the V gene TRBV28; 10 bases map to TRBD1. The CDR3 runs 16 residues. V was pared by 3 bases and J by 2 bases, with 6 bases of the junction left unmatched. Germline V CDR1 and CDR2: MDHEN, SYDVKM. The CDR3 DNA sequence: TGTGCCAGCAGTTTTGGGGGACAGGGGCTAAACTATGGCTACACCTTC. It encodes CASSFGGQGLNYGYTF.

V and J are TRBV6-1 and TRBJ2-5; D uncertain. Trimming cost V 5 bases and J 5 bases, with 15 bases left between them. There are 14 residues in the CDR3. The germline CDR1 and CDR2 sequences are MNHNS and SASEGT. CDR3: CASSRLGSIETQYF. DNA of the CDR3: TGTGCCAGCAGTCGCCTTGGGTCCATCGAGACCCAGTACTTC.

The chain joins TRBV27 to TRBJ2-7, with D perhaps matching TRBD1 (6 bases). Germline values: CDR1 MNHEY, CDR2 SMNVEV (reference sequence). V gave up 3 bases and J gave up 0 bases, with 9 bases separating them. The CDR3 is made up of 14 amino acids. The CDR3 region is CASSFNRDSYEQYF. The CDR3 coding sequence is TGTGCCAGCAGTTTTAACAGGGACTCCTACGAGCAGTACTTC.